The clone carrying this TCR beta chain was observed many times. The entry originates in a study of T cell repertoires in cytomegalovirus infection. In TCRdb, the reads were re-called with MiXCR into one record per CDR3 protein. The sample yields 250,000 to 300,000 distinct CDR3 sequences, 12% to 15% seen once. CDR3 length equals 16 residues. V was clipped by 4 bases and J by 4 bases; unmatched bases: 7. Looked up from germline, CDR1 is SGHKS and CDR2 is YYEKEE (reference sequence). The chain carries TRBV5-5 and TRBJ2-1; 11 nucleotides align to TRBD2. The TCR originated in a human donor in good health (CMV status not recorded). Some clones in this sample may be carry-over from other donors' samples. The source material was PBMCs. The CDR3, as DNA: TGTGCCAGCAGCCCGCCGGGACTAGCGGCATACAATGAGCAGTTCTTC. Its translation: CASSPPGLAAYNEQFF.